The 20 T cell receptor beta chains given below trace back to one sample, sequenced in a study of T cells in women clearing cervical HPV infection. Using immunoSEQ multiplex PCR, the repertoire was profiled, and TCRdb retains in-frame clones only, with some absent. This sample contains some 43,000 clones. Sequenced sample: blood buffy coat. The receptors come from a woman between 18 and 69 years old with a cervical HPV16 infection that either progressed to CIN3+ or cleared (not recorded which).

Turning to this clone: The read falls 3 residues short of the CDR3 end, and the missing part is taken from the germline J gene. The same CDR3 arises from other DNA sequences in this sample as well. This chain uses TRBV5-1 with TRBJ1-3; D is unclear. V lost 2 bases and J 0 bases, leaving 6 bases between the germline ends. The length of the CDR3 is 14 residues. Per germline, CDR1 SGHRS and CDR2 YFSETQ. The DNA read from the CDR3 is TGCGCCAGCAGCTTTGACTTCTCTGGAAACACC. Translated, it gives CASSFDFSGNT. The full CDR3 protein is CASSFDFSGNTIYF.

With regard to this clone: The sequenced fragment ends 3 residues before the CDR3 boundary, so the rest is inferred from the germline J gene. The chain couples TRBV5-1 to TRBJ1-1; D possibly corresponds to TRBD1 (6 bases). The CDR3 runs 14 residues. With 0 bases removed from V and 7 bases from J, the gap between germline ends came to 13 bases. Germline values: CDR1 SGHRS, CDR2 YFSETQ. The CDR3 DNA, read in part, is TGCGCCAGCAGCTTGGACGGGGGGCAGGGTGAA. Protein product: CASSLDGGQGE. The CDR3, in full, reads CASSLDGGQGEAFF.

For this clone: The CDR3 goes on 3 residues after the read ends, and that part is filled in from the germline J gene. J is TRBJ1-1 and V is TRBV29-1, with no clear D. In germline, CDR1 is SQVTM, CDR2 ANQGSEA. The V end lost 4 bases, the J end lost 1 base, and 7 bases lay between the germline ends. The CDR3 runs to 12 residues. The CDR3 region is CSVVEGNTEAFF. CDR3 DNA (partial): TGCAGCGTTGTTGAGGGGAACACTGAA.

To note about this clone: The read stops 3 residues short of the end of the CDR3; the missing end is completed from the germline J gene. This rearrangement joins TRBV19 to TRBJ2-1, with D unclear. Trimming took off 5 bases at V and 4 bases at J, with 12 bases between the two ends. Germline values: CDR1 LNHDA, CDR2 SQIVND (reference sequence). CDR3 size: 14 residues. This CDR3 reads CASSPGWAYNEQFF. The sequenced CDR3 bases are TGTGCCAGTAGTCCAGGATGGGCTTACAATGAG. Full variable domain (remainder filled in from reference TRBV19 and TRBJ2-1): DGGITQSPKYLFRKEGQNVTLSCEQNLNHDAMYWYRQDPGQGLRLIYYSQIVNDFQKGDIAEGYSVSREKKESFPLTVTSAQKNPTAFYLCASSPGWAYNEQFFGPGTRLTVL.

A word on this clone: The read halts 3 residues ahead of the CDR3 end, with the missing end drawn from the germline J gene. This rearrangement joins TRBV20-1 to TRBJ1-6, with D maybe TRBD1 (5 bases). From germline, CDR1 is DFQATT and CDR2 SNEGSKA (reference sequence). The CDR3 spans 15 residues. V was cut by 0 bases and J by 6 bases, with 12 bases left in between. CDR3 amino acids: CSARDPTDSNSPLHF. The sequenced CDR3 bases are TGCAGTGCTAGAGATCCGACAGATTCTAATTCACCC.

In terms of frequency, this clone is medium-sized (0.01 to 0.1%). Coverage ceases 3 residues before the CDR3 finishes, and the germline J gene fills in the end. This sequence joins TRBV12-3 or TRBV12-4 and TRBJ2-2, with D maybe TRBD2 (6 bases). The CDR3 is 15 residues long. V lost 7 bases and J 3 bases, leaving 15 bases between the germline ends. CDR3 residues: CASTIGAGHTGELFF. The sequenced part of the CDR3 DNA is TGTGCCAGCACCATTGGAGCGGGCCACACCGGGGAG.

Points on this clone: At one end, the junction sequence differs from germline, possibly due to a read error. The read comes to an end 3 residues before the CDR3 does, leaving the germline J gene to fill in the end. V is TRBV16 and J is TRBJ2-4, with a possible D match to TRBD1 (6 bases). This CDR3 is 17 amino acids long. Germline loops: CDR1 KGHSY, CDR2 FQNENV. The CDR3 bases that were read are TGTGCCGGCAGCCGGACCATGACAGGCCCGGCCAAAAACATT. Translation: CAGSRTMTGPAKNI. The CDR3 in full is CAGSRTMTGPAKNIQYF. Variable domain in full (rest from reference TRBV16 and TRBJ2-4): GEEVAQTPKHLVRGEGQKAKLYCAPIKGHSYVFWYQQVLKNEFKFLISFQNENVFDETGMPKERFSAKCLPNSPCSLEIQATKLEDSAVYFCAGSRTMTGPAKNIQYFGAGTRLSVL.

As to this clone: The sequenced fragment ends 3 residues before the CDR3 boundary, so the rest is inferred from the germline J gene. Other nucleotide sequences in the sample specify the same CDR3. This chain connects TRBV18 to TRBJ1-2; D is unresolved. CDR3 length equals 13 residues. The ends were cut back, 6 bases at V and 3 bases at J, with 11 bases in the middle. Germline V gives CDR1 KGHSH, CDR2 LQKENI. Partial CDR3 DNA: TGTGCCAGCTCCGAAGGGCCGGACTATGGC. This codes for CASSEGPDYG. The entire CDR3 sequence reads CASSEGPDYGYTF.

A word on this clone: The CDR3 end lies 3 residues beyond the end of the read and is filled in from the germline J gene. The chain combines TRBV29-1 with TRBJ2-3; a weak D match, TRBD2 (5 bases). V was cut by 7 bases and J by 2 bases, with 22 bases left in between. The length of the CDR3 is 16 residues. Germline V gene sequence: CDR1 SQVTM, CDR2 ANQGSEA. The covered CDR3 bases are TGCAGCGCGAGAGATAGCCTGCGGGTTGACACAGATACG. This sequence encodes CSARDSLRVDTDT. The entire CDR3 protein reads CSARDSLRVDTDTQYF.

The part of the CDR3 DNA that was read is TGTGCCAGTAGTATAGCTGGGACACCAGATCAGCCC. This encodes CASSIAGTPDQP. The CDR3, in full, reads CASSIAGTPDQPQHF. The J gene is TRBJ1-5, the V gene TRBV19; a weak D match, TRBD1 (6 bases). Sequencing ends 3 residues short of the CDR3 end; the germline J gene provides the rest. CDR1 and CDR2 (germline): LNHDA, SQIVND (reference sequence). The CDR3 is 15 residues long. With 1 base removed from V and 5 bases from J, the gap between germline ends came to 12 bases.

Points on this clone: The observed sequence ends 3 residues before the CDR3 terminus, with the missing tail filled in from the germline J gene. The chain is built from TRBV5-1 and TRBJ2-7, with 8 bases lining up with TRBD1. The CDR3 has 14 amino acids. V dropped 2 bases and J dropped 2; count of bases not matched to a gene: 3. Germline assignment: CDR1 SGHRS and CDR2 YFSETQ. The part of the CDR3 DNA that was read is TGCGCCAGCAGCTTTAGGACAGGGACCTACGAG. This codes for CASSFRTGTYE. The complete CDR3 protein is CASSFRTGTYEQYF.

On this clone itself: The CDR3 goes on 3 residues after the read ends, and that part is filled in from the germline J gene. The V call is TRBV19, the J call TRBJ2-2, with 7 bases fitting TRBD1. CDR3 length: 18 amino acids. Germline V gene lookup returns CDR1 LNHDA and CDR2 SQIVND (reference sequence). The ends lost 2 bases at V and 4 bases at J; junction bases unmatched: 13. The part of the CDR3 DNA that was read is TGTGCCAGTAGTATAAGAGCTCGAGGGGGCGTTAGCACCGGGGAG. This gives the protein CASSIRARGGVSTGE. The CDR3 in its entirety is CASSIRARGGVSTGELFF.

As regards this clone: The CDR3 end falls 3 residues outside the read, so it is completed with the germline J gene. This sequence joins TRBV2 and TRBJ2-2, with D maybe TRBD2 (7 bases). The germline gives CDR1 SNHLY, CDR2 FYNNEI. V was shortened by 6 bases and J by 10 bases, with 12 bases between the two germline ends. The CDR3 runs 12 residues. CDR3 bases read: TGTGCCAGCAGACGGGGGGCGTCGGAG. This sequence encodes CASRRGASE. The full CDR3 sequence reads CASRRGASELFF.

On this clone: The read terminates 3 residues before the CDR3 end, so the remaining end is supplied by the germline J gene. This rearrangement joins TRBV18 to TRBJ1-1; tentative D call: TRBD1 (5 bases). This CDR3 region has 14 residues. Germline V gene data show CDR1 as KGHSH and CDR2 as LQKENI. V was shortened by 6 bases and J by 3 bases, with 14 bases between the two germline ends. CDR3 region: CASSFRGADTEAFF. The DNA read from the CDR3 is TGTGCCAGCTCCTTCCGAGGGGCGGACACTGAA.

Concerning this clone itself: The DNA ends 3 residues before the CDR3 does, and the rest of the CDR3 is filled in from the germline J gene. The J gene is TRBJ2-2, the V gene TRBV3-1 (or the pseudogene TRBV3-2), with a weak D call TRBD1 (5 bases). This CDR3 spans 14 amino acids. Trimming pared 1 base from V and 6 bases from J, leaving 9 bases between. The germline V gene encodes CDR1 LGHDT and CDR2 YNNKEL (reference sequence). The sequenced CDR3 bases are TGTGCCAGCAGCCAAGGGATCAGGGCCGGGGAG. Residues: CASSQGIRAGE. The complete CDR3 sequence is CASSQGIRAGELFF.

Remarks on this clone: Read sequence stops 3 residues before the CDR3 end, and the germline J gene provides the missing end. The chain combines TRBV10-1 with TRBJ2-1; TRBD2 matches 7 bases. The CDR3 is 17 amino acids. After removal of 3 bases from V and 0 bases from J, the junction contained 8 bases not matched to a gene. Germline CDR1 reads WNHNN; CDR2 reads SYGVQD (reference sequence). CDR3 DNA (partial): TGCGCCAGCAGTGATATGGTAGCGGGCCTCTCCTACAATGAG. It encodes CASSDMVAGLSYNE. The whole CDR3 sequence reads CASSDMVAGLSYNEQFF.

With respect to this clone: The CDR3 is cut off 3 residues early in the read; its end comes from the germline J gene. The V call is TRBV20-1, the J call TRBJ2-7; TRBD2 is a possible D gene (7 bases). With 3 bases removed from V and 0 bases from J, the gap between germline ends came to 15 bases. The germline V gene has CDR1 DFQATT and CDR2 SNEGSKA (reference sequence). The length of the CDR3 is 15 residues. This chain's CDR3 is CSASVSAGASYEQYF. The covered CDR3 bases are TGCAGTGCTAGTGTCTCGGCGGGGGCCTCCTACGAG.

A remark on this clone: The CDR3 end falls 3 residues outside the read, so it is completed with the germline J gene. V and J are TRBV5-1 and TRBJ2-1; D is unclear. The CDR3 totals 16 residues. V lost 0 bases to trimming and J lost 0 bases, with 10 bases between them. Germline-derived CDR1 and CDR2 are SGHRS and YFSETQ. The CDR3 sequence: CASSLVEGLSYNEQFF. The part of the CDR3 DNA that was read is TGCGCCAGCAGCTTGGTTGAAGGGCTCTCCTACAATGAG.

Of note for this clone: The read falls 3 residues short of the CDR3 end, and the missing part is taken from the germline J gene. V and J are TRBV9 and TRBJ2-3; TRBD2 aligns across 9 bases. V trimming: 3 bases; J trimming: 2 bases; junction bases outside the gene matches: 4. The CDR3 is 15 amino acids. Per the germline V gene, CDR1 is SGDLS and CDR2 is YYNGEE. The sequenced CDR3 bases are TGTGCCAGCAGCGAGAGCGGGGGGAACACAGATACG. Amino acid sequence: CASSESGGNTDT. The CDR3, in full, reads CASSESGGNTDTQYF. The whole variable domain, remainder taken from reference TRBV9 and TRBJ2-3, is DSGVTQTPKHLITATGQRVTLRCSPRSGDLSVYWYQQSLDQGLQFLIQYYNGEERAKGNILERFSAQQFPDLHSELNLSSLELGDSALYFCASSESGGNTDTQYFGPGTRLTVL.

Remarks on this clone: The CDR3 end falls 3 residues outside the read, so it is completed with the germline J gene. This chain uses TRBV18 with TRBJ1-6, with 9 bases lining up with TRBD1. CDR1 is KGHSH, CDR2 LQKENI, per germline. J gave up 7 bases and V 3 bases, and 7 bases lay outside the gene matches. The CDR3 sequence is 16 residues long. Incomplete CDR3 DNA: TGTGCCAGCTCACCCCCCCGGACAGGGGCCAATTCACCC. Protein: CASSPPRTGANSP. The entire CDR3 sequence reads CASSPPRTGANSPLHF.